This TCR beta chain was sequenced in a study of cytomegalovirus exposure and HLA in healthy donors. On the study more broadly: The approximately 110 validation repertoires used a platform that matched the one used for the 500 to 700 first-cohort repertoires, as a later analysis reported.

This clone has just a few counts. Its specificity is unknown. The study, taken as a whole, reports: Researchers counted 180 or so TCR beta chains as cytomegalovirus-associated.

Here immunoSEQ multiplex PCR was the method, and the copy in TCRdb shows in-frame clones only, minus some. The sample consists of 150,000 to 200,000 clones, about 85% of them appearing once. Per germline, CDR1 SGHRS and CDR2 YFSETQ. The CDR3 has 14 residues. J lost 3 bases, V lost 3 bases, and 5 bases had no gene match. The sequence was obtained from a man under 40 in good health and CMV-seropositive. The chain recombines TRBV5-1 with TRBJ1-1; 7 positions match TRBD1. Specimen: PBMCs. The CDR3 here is CASSSHRGYTEAFF. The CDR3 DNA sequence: TGCGCCAGCAGCTCCCACAGGGGCTACACTGAAGCTTTCTTT. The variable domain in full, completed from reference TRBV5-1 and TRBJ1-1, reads KAGVTQTPRYLIKTRGQQVTLSCSPISGHRSVSWYQQTPGQGLQFLFEYFSETQRNKGNFPGRFSGRQFSNSRSEMNVSTLELGDSALYLCASSSHRGYTEAFFGQGTRLTVV.